The 28 T cell receptor beta chains below all came from one sample that was sequenced in a study of T cell repertoires in cytomegalovirus infection. TCRdb analysed the reads with MiXCR anew, one entry per CDR3 protein. The table has hundreds of thousands of distinct CDR3 sequences, less than 35% seen once. Their specific antigens are unknown. The sample here was cultured CD8+ T cells from PBMCs, taken from culture after CMV antigen stimulation. Every receptor here comes from a human donor in good health (CMV status not recorded). Some clones in this sample may be carry-over from other donors' samples.

The rearrangement joins TRBV5-6 to TRBJ1-4; D might be TRBD1 (6 bases). The ends were cut back, 2 bases at V and 3 bases at J, with 8 bases in the middle. Germline V gene lookup returns CDR1 SGHDT and CDR2 YYEEEE. This CDR3 is built from 14 residues. Written as DNA, the CDR3 is TGTGCCAGCAGCTTCAGGGGTTCTAATGAAAAACTGTTTTTT. This encodes CASSFRGSNEKLFF.

The chain recombines TRBV4-1 with TRBJ1-5; D is undetermined. This CDR3 has 15 amino acids. Germline CDR1 and CDR2: MGHRA and YSYEKL. Trimming stripped 5 bases from V and 6 bases from J, with 17 bases between. This CDR3 reads CASSEGETISQPQHF. The CDR3 coding sequence is TGCGCCAGCAGCGAAGGCGAGACAATTAGTCAGCCCCAGCATTTT.

For this clonotype: This is likely a read error, given that the CDR3 carries no conserved phenylalanine or tryptophan at its end. The chain recombines TRBV29-1 with TRBJ2-1; D might be TRBD2 (7 bases). CDR3 length: 14 amino acids. V lost 6 bases, J lost 4 bases, and 16 bases lay in between. The V gene's germline CDR1 is SQVTM and CDR2 ANQGSEA. The CDR3 reads CSVPQGGAYNEQFS. Written as DNA, the CDR3 is TGCAGCGTCCCCCAAGGGGGGGCTTACAATGAGCAGTTCTCC.

The V call is TRBV7-3, the J call TRBJ2-4; 9 bases align to TRBD1. V trimming: 5 bases; J trimming: 5 bases; junction bases outside the gene matches: 10. The CDR3 is made up of 16 amino acids. Germline-derived CDR1 and CDR2 are SGHTA and FQGTGA. For the CDR3, the DNA is TGTGCCAGCAGCCCCCATGGGGACAGGGAAGAAAACATTCAGTACTTC. Encoded protein: CASSPHGDREENIQYF.

V usage is TRBV7-6 and J usage is TRBJ2-6, with no clear D. With 1 base removed from V and 0 bases from J, the gap between germline ends came to 10 bases. The CDR3 length is 17 residues. The germline CDR1 and CDR2 sequences are SGHVS and FNYEAQ. Here the CDR3 reads CASSLEQTYSGANVLTF. The CDR3 DNA reads TGTGCCAGCAGCTTAGAACAGACCTACTCTGGGGCCAACGTCCTGACTTTC. Filled out from reference TRBV7-6 and TRBJ2-6, the complete variable domain reads GAGVSQSPRYKVTKRGQDVALRCDPISGHVSLYWYRQALGQGPEFLTYFNYEAQQDKSGLPNDRFSAERPEGSISTLTIQRTEQRDSAMYRCASSLEQTYSGANVLTFGAGSRLTVL.

This clonotype appeared a few times. The chain is built from TRBV6-1 and TRBJ2-7, with TRBD1 matching 8 bases. The CDR3 runs 14 residues. The junction had 7 bases not matched to a gene; V was cut back by 5 bases and J by 4 bases. Germline V gene lookup returns CDR1 MNHNS and CDR2 SASEGT. The CDR3 coding sequence is TGTGCCAGCAGTCCTTCGGACAGGGTGTACGAGCAGTACGTC. This gives the protein CASSPSDRVYEQYV.

This clonotype was counted a few times. The gene calls are TRBV6-1 and TRBJ1-3; D is possibly TRBD1 (6 bases). Germline assignment: CDR1 MNHNS and CDR2 SASEGT. The CDR3 runs 15 residues. V was shortened by 2 bases and J by 0 bases, with 8 bases between the two germline ends. CDR3 DNA: TGTGCCAGCAGTGAACTGACAGGCTCTGGAAACACCATATATTTT. Protein: CASSELTGSGNTIYF.

The chain joins TRBV24-1 to TRBJ2-5; possibly TRBD1 or TRBD2 for D (7 bases each). Trimming shortened V by 2 bases and J by 5 bases, and 23 bases separated the two germline ends. The CDR3 is made up of 18 amino acids. CDR1 and CDR2 from the germline V gene are KGHDR and SFDVKD. Here the CDR3 reads CATSDSTFDRAGGETQYF. CDR3 DNA: TGTGCCACCAGTGATTCCACTTTTGACAGGGCCGGGGGGGAGACCCAGTACTTC.

This clonotype was observed a handful of times. The gene calls are TRBV28 and TRBJ2-6; D gene uncertain. V was cut by 6 bases and J by 11 bases, with 29 bases left in between. Germline V gives CDR1 MDHEN, CDR2 SYDVKM. The CDR3 is 18 residues long. The CDR3: CASSQVPPSTPYVHVLTF. The DNA of the CDR3 is TGTGCCAGCAGCCAAGTCCCTCCCAGTACCCCCTACGTCCACGTCCTGACTTTC.

This clonotype has only a few counts. This chain connects TRBV28 to TRBJ1-1, with D unclear. The CDR3 covers 13 residues. CDR1 and CDR2 from the germline V gene are MDHEN and SYDVKM. V lost 7 bases and J lost 5, with 14 bases in between. The CDR3 loop reads CASMVGYGTEAFF. CDR3 coding DNA: TGTGCCAGCATGGTGGGGTACGGGACTGAAGCTTTCTTT.

This chain uses TRBV6-1 with TRBJ2-5; D is undetermined. The ends were cut back, 3 bases at V and 2 bases at J, with 10 bases in the middle. This CDR3 region has 14 residues. Germline V gene lookup returns CDR1 MNHNS and CDR2 SASEGT. CDR3 in amino acids: CASSDPIGQETQYF. For the CDR3, the DNA is TGTGCCAGCAGTGACCCAATTGGGCAAGAGACCCAGTACTTC.

This clonotype has only one observation. An end of the junction does not agree with germline; a read error may underlie this. The rearrangement uses TRBV7-6 and TRBJ2-5; D remains unclear. This CDR3 spans 13 amino acids. Germline values: CDR1 SGHVS, CDR2 FNYEAQ. CDR3: CASSFLAQETQYF. CDR3 nucleotides: TGTGCTAGCAGCTTCTTGGCCCAAGAGACCCAGTACTTC.

The V call is TRBV27, the J call TRBJ1-2, with TRBD1 as a possible D gene (6 bases). The germline V and J ends were trimmed by 5 bases and 6 bases, with 19 bases remaining between them. This CDR3 spans 15 amino acids. Germline CDR1 and CDR2: MNHEY and SMNVEV (reference sequence). In nucleotides, the CDR3 is TGTGCCAGCAGTCCTCCCCAGGGGCCAATTCATGGCTACACCTTC. It encodes CASSPPQGPIHGYTF.

This clonotype was observed a single time. The CDR3 is CAYHSPVQETQYF. For the CDR3, the DNA is TGTGCATATCACAGTCCTGTCCAAGAGACCCAGTACTTC. The gene calls are TRBV6-2 or TRBV6-3 and TRBJ2-5; D gene uncertain. Germline CDR1 and CDR2: MNHEY and SVGEGT. CDR3 size: 13 residues.

The CDR3 protein is CSAGTYLNQPQHF. The CDR3 DNA reads as TGCAGTGCCGGGACATATCTCAATCAGCCCCAGCATTTT. The chain is built from TRBV20-1 and TRBJ1-5, with D perhaps matching TRBD1 (6 bases). V was clipped by 6 bases and J by 3 bases, with 12 bases between them. The CDR3 runs 13 residues. Germline-derived CDR1 and CDR2 are DFQATT and SNEGSKA (reference sequence).

The rearrangement links TRBV20-1 to TRBJ1-5; tentatively, D is TRBD1 (6 bases). Germline V gene lookup returns CDR1 DFQATT and CDR2 SNEGSKA (reference sequence). The V end was cut by 5 bases, the J end by 0 bases, with 11 bases between. This CDR3 contains 14 residues. CDR3 nucleotides: TGCAGTGCTCTGGACAGCGCTAGCAATCAGCCCCAGCATTTT. Amino acid sequence: CSALDSASNQPQHF.

This chain connects TRBV7-4 to TRBJ2-1; a possible D gene is TRBD1 (6 bases). This CDR3 has 15 residues. Per germline, CDR1 SGHVT and CDR2 SQSDAQ. V lost 3 bases and J lost 1, with 10 bases in between. The CDR3, as DNA: TGTGCCAGCAGCTTGGGGACAAAGTCCTACAATGAGCAGTTCTTC. Translating gives CASSLGTKSYNEQFF.

This clonotype was seen a few times. The rearrangement joins TRBV5-5 to TRBJ2-1; perhaps TRBD2 as D (5 bases). Germline assignment: CDR1 SGHKS and CDR2 YYEKEE (reference sequence). The CDR3 consists of 15 residues. V lost 4 bases, J lost 7 bases, and 18 bases lay in between. CDR3 sequence: CASSPEGPIGNEQFF. Here the CDR3 DNA reads TGTGCCAGCAGCCCAGAGGGCCCCATCGGAAATGAGCAGTTCTTC.

This clonotype was seen many times. This chain joins TRBV7-2 and TRBJ2-7; the D is unclear. Between the trimmed V and J ends, which lost 1 base and 3 bases, there was a span of 7 bases. CDR1 is SGHTA and CDR2 is FQGNSA in the germline V gene. The CDR3 is made up of 13 amino acids. The CDR3 region has the DNA TGTGCCAGCAGCTTAGGGGATCTCTACGAGCAGTACTTC. This codes for CASSLGDLYEQYF. Filled out from reference TRBV7-2 and TRBJ2-7, the complete variable domain reads GAGVSQSPSNKVTEKGKDVELRCDPISGHTALYWYRQSLGQGLEFLIYFQGNSAPDKSGLPSDRFSAERTGGSVSTLTIQRTQQEDSAVYLCASSLGDLYEQYFGPGTRLTVT.

This clonotype was observed a handful of times. The V call is TRBV10-3, the J call TRBJ2-2; 7 nucleotides align to TRBD1. CDR3 length: 16 residues. The germline V gene encodes CDR1 ENHRY and CDR2 SYGVKD. Trimming at V came to 3 bases and at J to 2 bases, leaving 6 bases not matched to a gene. CDR3 DNA: TGTGCCATCAGTGAATGGGGGACAGACAACACCGGGGAGCTGTTTTTT. Amino acid sequence: CAISEWGTDNTGELFF.

The chain is built from TRBV27 and TRBJ1-1; D unresolved. The CDR3 is made up of 15 amino acids. V lost 7 bases and J lost 6, with 21 bases in between. CDR1 and CDR2 from the germline V gene are MNHEY and SMNVEV (reference sequence). The CDR3 spells CASKEMSGWISEAFF. Written as DNA, the CDR3 is TGTGCCAGCAAAGAAATGTCGGGTTGGATCTCTGAAGCTTTCTTT.

The genes are TRBV6-1 and TRBJ2-5; 8 nucleotides line up with TRBD1. V lost 1 base, J lost 5 bases, and 15 bases stayed unmatched. The CDR3 contains 18 residues. CDR1 is MNHNS, CDR2 SASEGT, per germline. CDR3 sequence reads: CASSEGWTGWEHRETQYF. DNA of the CDR3: TGTGCCAGCAGTGAAGGGTGGACAGGGTGGGAGCATCGGGAGACCCAGTACTTC.

The chain carries TRBV10-3 and TRBJ1-6, with TRBD1 as a possible D gene (5 bases). This CDR3 has 15 amino acids. Germline V gene data show CDR1 as ENHRY and CDR2 as SYGVKD. V was clipped by 3 bases and J by 7 bases, with 13 bases between them. In DNA, the CDR3 is TGTGCCATCAGTGATGGGGGGTGGAGGAATTCACCCCTCCACTTT. Translation gives CAISDGGWRNSPLHF.

The rearrangement links TRBV27 to TRBJ1-2; the D is unclear. This CDR3 comprises 13 residues. Germline V gene data show CDR1 as MNHEY and CDR2 as SMNVEV (reference sequence). The germline V and J ends were trimmed by 3 bases and 5 bases, with 10 bases remaining between them. The CDR3 nucleotides are TGTGCCAGCAGTTTTTCCGGTCAATATGGCTACACCTTC. The encoded protein is CASSFSGQYGYTF.

This clonotype appeared once. A much larger clone is a single base away; this may be a read error. This chain connects TRBV7-8 to TRBJ1-5; no clear D gene. The CDR3 sequence is 13 residues long. CDR1 is SGHVS and CDR2 is FQNEAQ in the germline V gene. The CDR3 nucleotides are TGTGTCAGCAGCTTAGAGGGCCTTCAGCCCCAGCATTTT. It encodes CVSSLEGLQPQHF.

This clonotype was counted many times. This rearrangement joins TRBV28 to TRBJ2-7; tentatively, D is TRBD1 (5 bases). CDR1 is MDHEN and CDR2 is SYDVKM in the germline V gene. This CDR3 has 13 residues. Between the trimmed V and J ends, which lost 2 bases and 2 bases, there was a span of 7 bases. The CDR3 region is CASSLAGTYEQYV. The CDR3 region has the DNA TGTGCCAGCAGTTTAGCAGGGACCTACGAGCAGTACGTC.

This chain connects TRBV29-1 to TRBJ2-1, with TRBD1 as a possible D gene (5 bases). Trimming cost V 8 bases and J 3 bases, with 11 bases left between them. This CDR3 comprises 12 residues. Germline CDR1 SQVTM, CDR2 ANQGSEA. The CDR3 spells CSIPTGYNEQFF. DNA of the CDR3: TGCAGCATACCAACAGGCTACAATGAGCAGTTCTTC.

The sample holds a few counts of this clonotype. The V gene is TRBV28, the J gene TRBJ2-3; tentatively, D is TRBD1 or TRBD2 (5 bases each). In germline, CDR1 is MDHEN, CDR2 SYDVKM. The CDR3 has 18 residues. V lost 4 bases to trimming and J lost 5 bases, with 25 bases between them. Written as DNA, the CDR3 is TGTGCCAGCAGTTCCTACTCCCTCGGGGACGAAGCCAGAGATACGCAGTATTTT. Translation: CASSSYSLGDEARDTQYF.